Each of the 18 T cell receptor beta chains below was sequenced from the same sample in a study of blood T cells in healthy people across ages. Primers used in a second PCR of roughly 6 to 12 cycles were a sample-barcoded 5' primer and a J-beta primer mix. TCRdb used MiXCR to reprocess the 5' RACE reads, holding one entry per CDR3 protein. Of 800,000 to 1,000,000 distinct CDR3 sequences detected, 40% to 60% appear once; the ten largest clones hold around an eighth. The sequencing sample was made of blood. The source of these receptors is a man aged 25 to 45 in good health.

The genes are TRBV4-2 and TRBJ2-3, with TRBD2 identical over 12 bases. This CDR3 is built from 18 residues. The junction had 9 bases not matched to a gene; V was cut back by 0 bases and J by 5 bases. Germline V gives CDR1 LGHNA, CDR2 YNFKEQ. The CDR3 sequence: CASSQDPLAGGYVDTQYF. DNA of the CDR3: TGTGCCAGCAGCCAAGATCCCCTAGCGGGGGGGTACGTAGATACGCAGTATTTT.

This clonotype was observed a handful of times. This chain connects TRBV4-2 to TRBJ2-5; D not certain. Germline CDR1 is LGHNA and CDR2 is YNFKEQ. V gave up 4 bases and J gave up 11 bases, with 14 bases separating them. The CDR3 loop spans 12 amino acids. CDR3 in DNA: TGTGCCAGCAGCCTGGAAAACAATGAGCAGTACTTC. Translated: CASSLENNEQYF.

The table lists this clonotype with a few counts. The genes are TRBV7-2 and TRBJ2-7; D is uncertain. Germline CDR1 SGHTA, CDR2 FQGNSA. V gave up 5 bases and J gave up 3 bases, with 5 bases separating them. The CDR3 is 11 amino acids. CDR3 DNA sequence: TGTGCCAGCAGCGTAAACTACGAGCAGTACTTC. Translating gives CASSVNYEQYF.

This clonotype has just a few counts. This chain connects TRBV7-2 to TRBJ1-1; 8 bases align to TRBD1. The germline gives CDR1 SGHTA, CDR2 FQGNSA. V gave up 4 bases and J gave up 1 base; unmatched junction bases: 8. The CDR3 is 16 amino acids. Here the CDR3 reads CASSSPRTGRNTEAFF. The DNA for the CDR3 is TGTGCCAGCAGCTCACCTCGGACAGGGCGGAACACTGAAGCTTTCTTT.

The gene calls are TRBV20-1 and TRBJ2-3; the match to TRBD2 covers 7 bases. J lost 9 bases, V lost 0 bases, and 12 bases had no gene match. The germline V gene encodes CDR1 DFQATT and CDR2 SNEGSKA (reference sequence). The CDR3 totals 15 residues. The chain's CDR3 is CSARDPGGTWETQYF. CDR3 bases: TGCAGTGCTAGAGATCCGGGGGGTACGTGGGAGACGCAGTATTTT.

The V and J genes are TRBV29-1 and TRBJ2-3; D may correspond to TRBD1 or TRBD2 (7 bases each). V was cut by 5 bases and J by 0 bases, with 15 bases left in between. Germline-derived CDR1 and CDR2 are SQVTM and ANQGSEA. The CDR3 is made up of 15 amino acids. CDR3 loop: CSVPGGTASTDTQYF. DNA for the CDR3: TGCAGCGTTCCCGGGGGGACAGCGAGCACAGATACGCAGTATTTT.

This rearrangement joins TRBV18 to TRBJ1-1, with 7 bases matching TRBD1. V was pared by 4 bases and J by 1 base, with 9 bases of the junction left unmatched. The CDR3 is 16 residues long. Germline V CDR1 and CDR2: KGHSH, LQKENI. CDR3 sequence: CASSHSTGTANTEAFF. The CDR3 nucleotides are TGTGCCAGCTCACACTCGACAGGGACGGCGAACACTGAAGCTTTCTTT.

This chain joins TRBV20-1 and TRBJ1-6, with TRBD1 as a possible D gene (5 bases). V lost 6 bases to trimming and J lost 2 bases, with 17 bases between them. CDR1 DFQATT and CDR2 SNEGSKA come from the germline V gene (reference sequence). The CDR3 length is 16 residues. The CDR3 bases are TGCAGTGCCCCGCCAGAGGGGATGACCTATAATTCACCCCTCCACTTT. Protein: CSAPPEGMTYNSPLHF.

The chain is built from TRBV27 and TRBJ2-5; D unresolved. Germline CDR1 MNHEY, CDR2 SMNVEV (reference sequence). This CDR3 contains 14 residues. Trimming removed 4 bases at V and 1 base at J, with 10 bases between. The CDR3 sequence is CASSSPGLQETQYF. For the CDR3, the DNA is TGTGCCAGCAGTTCCCCGGGCCTCCAAGAGACCCAGTACTTC.

This clonotype came up a few times. V is TRBV5-1 and J is TRBJ2-7; D is possibly TRBD2 (5 bases). The germline V gene has CDR1 SGHRS and CDR2 YFSETQ. With 3 bases removed from V and 4 bases from J, the gap between germline ends came to 17 bases. The CDR3 is made up of 15 amino acids. This CDR3 reads CASSSDVGGGYEQYF. The CDR3 DNA reads as TGCGCCAGCAGCTCAGATGTCGGTGGAGGTTACGAGCAGTACTTC. The full variable domain, in which reference TRBV5-1 and TRBJ2-7 provide the parts outside the CDR3, is KAGVTQTPRYLIKTRGQQVTLSCSPISGHRSVSWYQQTPGQGLQFLFEYFSETQRNKGNFPGRFSGRQFSNSRSEMNVSTLELGDSALYLCASSSDVGGGYEQYFGPGTRLTVT.

This clonotype was counted between two and nine times. The genes are TRBV4-3 and TRBJ2-3; tentative D call: TRBD2 (7 bases). Germline lookup yields CDR1 LGHNA and CDR2 YSLEER. The ends were cut back, 0 bases at V and 8 bases at J, with 9 bases in the middle. CDR3 length: 13 amino acids. CDR3 region: CASSQEGGATQYF. The CDR3 DNA reads as TGCGCCAGCAGCCAAGAAGGGGGGGCTACGCAGTATTTT.

The chain carries TRBV7-2 and TRBJ2-7; D is possibly TRBD2 (5 bases). There are 15 residues in the CDR3. V lost 4 bases and J 7 bases, leaving 20 bases between the germline ends. Per germline, CDR1 SGHTA and CDR2 FQGNSA. The CDR3 nucleotides are TGTGCCAGCAGCTCAAAAGGTGACTTATCGGGGGAGCAGTACTTC. Its protein product is CASSSKGDLSGEQYF.

This clonotype was observed a handful of times. The chain is built from TRBV10-3 and TRBJ2-4, with 8 bases identical to TRBD1. CDR1 is ENHRY and CDR2 is SYGVKD in the germline V gene. V lost 10 bases and J lost 6; bases outside the gene matches: 5. The CDR3 is made up of 12 amino acids. The CDR3 sequence: CATTGEGNIQYF. CDR3 DNA: TGTGCCACGACAGGGGAAGGAAACATTCAGTACTTC.

The chain combines TRBV10-3 with TRBJ2-1; 10 bases match TRBD2. The CDR3 is made up of 15 amino acids. The germline V gene has CDR1 ENHRY and CDR2 SYGVKD. J was trimmed by 7 bases and V by 2 bases; bases with no gene match: 5. The CDR3 bases are TGTGCCATCAGTGAGCTTAGCGGGGGGCGGAATGAGCAGTTCTTC. Its translation: CAISELSGGRNEQFF.

This rearrangement joins TRBV18 to TRBJ2-5, with 7 bases aligning to TRBD2. The CDR3 totals 12 residues. J gave up 4 bases and V 9 bases, and 5 bases lay outside the gene matches. Looked up from germline, CDR1 is KGHSH and CDR2 is LQKENI. CDR3 bases: TGTGCCAGTACGGGAGGTCGAGAGACCCAGTACTTC. It codes for CASTGGRETQYF.

The chain employs TRBV6-4 and TRBJ2-2; TRBD2 aligns across 9 bases. CDR3 size: 17 residues. Unmatched junction bases numbered 5, after V lost 3 bases and J lost 0 bases. Germline assignment: CDR1 MRHNA and CDR2 SNTAGT. The CDR3 is CASSEGRGGPNTGELFF. The CDR3 coding sequence is TGTGCCAGCAGTGAAGGGCGGGGGGGCCCGAACACCGGGGAGCTGTTTTTT.

This clonotype was found a few times. The chain carries TRBV12-3 or TRBV12-4 and TRBJ2-4; no firm D call. The CDR3 spans 16 residues. The ends were cut back, 4 bases at V and 0 bases at J, with 13 bases in the middle. As DNA, the CDR3 is TGTGCCAGCAGTTCGGTGGGCCCACTAGCCAAAAACATTCAGTACTTC. It translates to CASSSVGPLAKNIQYF.

This clonotype was seen ten or more times. The J gene is TRBJ1-2, the V gene TRBV7-9; D gene uncertain. V lost 5 bases to trimming and J lost 0 bases, with 10 bases between them. The CDR3 extends over 14 amino acids. In germline, CDR1 is SEHNR, CDR2 FQNEAQ (reference sequence). This CDR3 is CASSPRESNYGYTF. DNA of the CDR3: TGTGCCAGCAGCCCTAGAGAGTCTAACTATGGCTACACCTTC.